Presented here are 7 T cell receptor beta chains from one specimen sequenced in a study of blood T cell repertoires in COVID-19. Clones were sequenced by immunoSEQ multiplex PCR, and TCRdb holds only the in-frame ones, with some missing. The table records more than 150,000 clones, 75% to 90% of them present only once. The sequencing input was PBMCs or T cells enriched from blood (not recorded which). These TCRs come from a woman aged 60-70 years who had recovered from COVID-19.

CDR3 nucleotide sequence: TGTGCCAGCAGTTTAAAGACAGGCTATGGCTACACCTTC. This translates into CASSLKTGYGYTF. The rearrangement uses TRBV27 and TRBJ1-2; TRBD1 is a possible D gene (6 bases). The CDR3 contains 13 residues. The germline gives CDR1 MNHEY, CDR2 SMNVEV (reference sequence). V lost 2 bases and J 4 bases, leaving 8 bases between the germline ends.

Only a few counts were recorded for this clone. V gene TRBV28 combines with J gene TRBJ2-1; TRBD2 agrees at 10 bases. The junction had 6 bases not matched to a gene; V was cut back by 7 bases and J by 0 bases. In germline, CDR1 is MDHEN, CDR2 SYDVKM. The CDR3 has 16 residues. CDR3 region: CASMGAGGPSYNEQFF. The CDR3 nucleotides read TGTGCCAGCATGGGAGCGGGAGGGCCCTCCTACAATGAGCAGTTCTTC.

The rearrangement uses TRBV4-1 and TRBJ2-5; D is uncertain. This CDR3 contains 14 residues. Germline V lookup: CDR1 MGHRA, CDR2 YSYEKL. V was cut by 4 bases and J by 3 bases, with 12 bases left in between. The CDR3 is CASSLHFSEETQYF. The CDR3 coding sequence is TGCGCCAGCAGCCTCCATTTCTCGGAAGAGACCCAGTACTTC.

This chain uses TRBV24-1 with TRBJ2-1; the match to TRBD2 covers 15 bases. The germline V gene has CDR1 KGHDR and CDR2 SFDVKD. The V gene end was trimmed by 7 bases and the J gene end by 10 bases; junction bases not matched to a gene: 4. This CDR3 region has 14 residues. The chain's CDR3 is CATSRGLAGGEQFF. In DNA form, the CDR3 reads TGTGCCACCAGCAGGGGACTAGCGGGAGGCGAGCAGTTCTTC.

The V gene is TRBV7-8, the J gene TRBJ1-2; TRBD1 matches at 8 bases. Germline CDR1 reads SGHVS; CDR2 reads FQNEAQ. The ends lost 4 bases at V and 8 bases at J; junction bases unmatched: 12. The CDR3 runs 15 residues. CDR3 loop: CASSSQGEDRRGYTF. The CDR3 coding sequence is TGTGCCAGCAGCTCACAGGGGGAGGACCGGCGGGGCTACACCTTC.

The chain couples TRBV6-5 to TRBJ2-1, with no clear D. Trimming cost V 0 bases and J 1 base, with 10 bases left between them. Germline CDR1 is MNHEY and CDR2 is SVGAGI. The CDR3 loop spans 16 amino acids. In DNA form, the CDR3 reads TGTGCCAGCAGTTACTCGCAGATTGATTCCTACAATGAGCAGTTCTTC. Amino acids: CASSYSQIDSYNEQFF.

This clone has only a few counts. The chain carries TRBV3-1 (or the pseudogene TRBV3-2) and TRBJ1-3; 7 nucleotides align to TRBD1. The CDR3 consists of 15 residues. Germline lookup yields CDR1 LGHDT and CDR2 YNNKEL (reference sequence). V lost 2 bases, J lost 4 bases, and 5 bases stayed unmatched. CDR3 in DNA: TGTGCCAGCAGCCAAAGCTTACAGGGGGGAAACACCATATATTTT. Protein: CASSQSLQGGNTIYF.